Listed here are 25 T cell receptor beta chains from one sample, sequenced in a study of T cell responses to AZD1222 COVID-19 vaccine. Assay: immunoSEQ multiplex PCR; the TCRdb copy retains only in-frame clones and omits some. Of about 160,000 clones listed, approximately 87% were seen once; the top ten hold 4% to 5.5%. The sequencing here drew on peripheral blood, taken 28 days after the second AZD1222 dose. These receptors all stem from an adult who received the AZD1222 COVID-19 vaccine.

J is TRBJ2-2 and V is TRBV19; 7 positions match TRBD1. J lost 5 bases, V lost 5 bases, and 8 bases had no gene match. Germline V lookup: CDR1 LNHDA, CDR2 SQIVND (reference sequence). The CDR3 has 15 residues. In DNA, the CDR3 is TGTGCCAGTAGTGTTTGGGCAGGGGGAACCGGGGAGCTGTTTTTT. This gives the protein CASSVWAGGTGELFF.

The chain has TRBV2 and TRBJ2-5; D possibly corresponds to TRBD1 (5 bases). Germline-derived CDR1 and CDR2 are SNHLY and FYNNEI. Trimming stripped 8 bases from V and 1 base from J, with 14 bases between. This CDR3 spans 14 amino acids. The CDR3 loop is CASGWAGIQETQYF. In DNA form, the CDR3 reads TGTGCCAGCGGGTGGGCAGGGATCCAAGAGACCCAGTACTTC.

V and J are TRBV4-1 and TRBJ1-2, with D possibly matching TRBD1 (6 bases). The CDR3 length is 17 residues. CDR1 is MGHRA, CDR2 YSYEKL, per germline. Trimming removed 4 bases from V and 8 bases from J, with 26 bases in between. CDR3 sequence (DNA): TGCGCCAGCAGCCCAGGGACGACAGGAGCTTTGAGTGTGGGCTACACCTTC. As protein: CASSPGTTGALSVGYTF.

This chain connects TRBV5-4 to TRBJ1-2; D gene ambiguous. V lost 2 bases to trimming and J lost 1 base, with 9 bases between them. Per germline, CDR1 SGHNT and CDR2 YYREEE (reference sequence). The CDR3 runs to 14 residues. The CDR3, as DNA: TGTGCCAGCAGCTTTTTTGGAGATAACTATGGCTACACCTTC. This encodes CASSFFGDNYGYTF. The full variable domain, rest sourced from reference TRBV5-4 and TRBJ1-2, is ETGVTQSPTHLIKTRGQQVTLRCSSQSGHNTVSWYQQALGQGPQFIFQYYREEENGRGNFPPRFSGLQFPNYSSELNVNALELDDSALYLCASSFFGDNYGYTFGSGTRLTVV.

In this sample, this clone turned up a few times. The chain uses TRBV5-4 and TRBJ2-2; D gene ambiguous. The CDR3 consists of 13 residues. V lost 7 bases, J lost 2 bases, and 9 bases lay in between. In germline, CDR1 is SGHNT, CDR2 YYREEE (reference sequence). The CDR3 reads CASHIRNTGELFF. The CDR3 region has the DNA TGTGCCAGCCATATAAGAAACACCGGGGAGCTGTTTTTT.

The CDR3 nucleotides read TGTGCCAGCAGTGAAGCGCGGCAGGTTTTCGAAAAACTGTTTTTT. It translates to CASSEARQVFEKLFF. The gene calls are TRBV6-1 and TRBJ1-4; D is uncertain. Germline V lookup: CDR1 MNHNS, CDR2 SASEGT. V was clipped by 0 bases and J by 8 bases, with 13 bases between them. This CDR3 spans 15 amino acids.

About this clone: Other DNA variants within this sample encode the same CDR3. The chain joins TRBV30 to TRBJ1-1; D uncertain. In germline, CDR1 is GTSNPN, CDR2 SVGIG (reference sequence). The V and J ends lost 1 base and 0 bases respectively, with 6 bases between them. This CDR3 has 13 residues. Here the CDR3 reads CAWSGQMNTEAFF. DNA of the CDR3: TGTGCCTGGAGTGGCCAAATGAACACTGAAGCTTTCTTT.

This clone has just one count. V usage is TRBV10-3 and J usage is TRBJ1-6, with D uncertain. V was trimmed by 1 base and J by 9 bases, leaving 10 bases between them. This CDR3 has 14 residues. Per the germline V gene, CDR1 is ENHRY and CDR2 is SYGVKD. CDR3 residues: CAISELASGSPLHF. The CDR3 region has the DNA TGTGCCATCAGTGAGTTGGCCAGCGGTTCACCCCTCCACTTT.

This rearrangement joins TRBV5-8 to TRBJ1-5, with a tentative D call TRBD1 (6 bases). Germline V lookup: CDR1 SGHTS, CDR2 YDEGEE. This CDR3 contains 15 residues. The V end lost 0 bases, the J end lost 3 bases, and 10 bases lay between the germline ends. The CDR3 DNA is TGTGCCAGCAGCTTGGGCGGGGGGCACAATCAGCCCCAGCATTTT. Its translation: CASSLGGGHNQPQHF.

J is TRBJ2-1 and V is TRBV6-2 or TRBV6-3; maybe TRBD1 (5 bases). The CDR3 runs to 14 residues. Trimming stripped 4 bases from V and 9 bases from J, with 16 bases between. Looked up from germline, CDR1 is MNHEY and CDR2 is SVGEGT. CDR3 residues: CASSSRRGASEQFF. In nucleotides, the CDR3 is TGTGCCAGCAGTTCCCGAAGGGGCGCCAGTGAGCAGTTCTTC.

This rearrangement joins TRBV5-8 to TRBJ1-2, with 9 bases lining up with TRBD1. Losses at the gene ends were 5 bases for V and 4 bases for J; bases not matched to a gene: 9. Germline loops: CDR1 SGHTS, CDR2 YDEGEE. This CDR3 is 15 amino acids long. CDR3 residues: CASRPTGGGGYGYTF. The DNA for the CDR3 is TGTGCCAGCAGACCGACAGGGGGAGGCGGCTATGGCTACACCTTC.

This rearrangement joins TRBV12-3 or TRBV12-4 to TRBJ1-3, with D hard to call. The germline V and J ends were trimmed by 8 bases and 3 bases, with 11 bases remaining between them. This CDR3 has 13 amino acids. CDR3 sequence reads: CASAPGGGNTIYF. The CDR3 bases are TGTGCCAGCGCCCCAGGAGGTGGAAACACCATATATTTT.

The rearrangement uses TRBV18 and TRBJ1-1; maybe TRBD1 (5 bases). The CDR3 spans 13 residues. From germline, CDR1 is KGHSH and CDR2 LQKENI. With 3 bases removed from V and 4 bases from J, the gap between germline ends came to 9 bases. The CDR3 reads CASSPSQGTEAFF. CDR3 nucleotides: TGTGCCAGCTCACCCTCTCAGGGCACTGAAGCTTTCTTT.

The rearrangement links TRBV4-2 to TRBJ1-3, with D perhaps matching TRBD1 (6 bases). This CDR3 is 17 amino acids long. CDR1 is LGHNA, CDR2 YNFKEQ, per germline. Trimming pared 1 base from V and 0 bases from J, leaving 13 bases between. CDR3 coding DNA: TGTGCCAGCAGCCAAGTAGGACAGCAAAACTCTGGAAACACCATATATTTT. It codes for CASSQVGQQNSGNTIYF.

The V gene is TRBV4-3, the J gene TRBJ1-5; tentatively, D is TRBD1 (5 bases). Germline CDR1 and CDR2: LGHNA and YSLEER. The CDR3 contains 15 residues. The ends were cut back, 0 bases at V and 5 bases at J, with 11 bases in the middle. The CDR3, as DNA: TGCGCCAGCAGCCAAGAAATGGCAGGGCATCAGCCCCAGCATTTT. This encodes CASSQEMAGHQPQHF.

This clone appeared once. In nucleotides, the CDR3 is TGCGCCAGCAGTGAAGACCGTAGCGGATCTGGATTGGATACGCAGTATTTT. This gives the protein CASSEDRSGSGLDTQYF. This chain uses TRBV10-2 with TRBJ2-3; possible D gene TRBD2, 6 bases. The CDR3 has 17 amino acids. Germline V lookup: CDR1 WSHSY, CDR2 SAAADI. The V and J ends lost 3 bases and 6 bases respectively, with 22 bases between them.

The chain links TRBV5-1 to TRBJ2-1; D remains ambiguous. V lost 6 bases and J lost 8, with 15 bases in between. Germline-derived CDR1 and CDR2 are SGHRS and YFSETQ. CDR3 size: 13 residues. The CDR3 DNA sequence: TGCGCCAGCAATGCCATCCAAGGGCATGAGCAGTTCTTC. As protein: CASNAIQGHEQFF.

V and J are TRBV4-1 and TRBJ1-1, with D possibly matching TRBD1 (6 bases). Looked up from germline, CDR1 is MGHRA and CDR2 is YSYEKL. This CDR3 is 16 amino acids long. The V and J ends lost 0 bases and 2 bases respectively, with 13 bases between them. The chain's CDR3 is CASSQDWGLANTEAFF. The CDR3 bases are TGCGCCAGCAGCCAAGATTGGGGGCTTGCAAACACTGAAGCTTTCTTT.

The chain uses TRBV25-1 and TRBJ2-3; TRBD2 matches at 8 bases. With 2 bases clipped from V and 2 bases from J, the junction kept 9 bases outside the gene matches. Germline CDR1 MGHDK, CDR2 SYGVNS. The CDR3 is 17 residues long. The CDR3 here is CASSEGTRPMNTDTQYF. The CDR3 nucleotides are TGTGCCAGCAGTGAAGGGACTAGGCCAATGAACACAGATACGCAGTATTTT.

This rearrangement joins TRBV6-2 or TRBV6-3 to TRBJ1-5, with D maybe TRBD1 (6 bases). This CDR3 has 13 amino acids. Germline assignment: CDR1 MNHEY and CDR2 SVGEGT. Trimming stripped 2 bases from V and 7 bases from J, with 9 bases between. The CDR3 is CASSYGGGQPQHF. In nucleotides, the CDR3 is TGTGCCAGCAGTTACGGCGGGGGCCAGCCCCAGCATTTT.

The CDR3 sequence: CASSLGRSRKAFF. The CDR3 nucleotides are TGTGCCAGCAGCTTAGGTCGTAGTCGCAAAGCTTTCTTT. The genes are TRBV7-9 and TRBJ1-1; D remains ambiguous. Between the trimmed V and J ends, which lost 1 base and 9 bases, there was a span of 12 bases. CDR1 SEHNR and CDR2 FQNEAQ come from the germline V gene (reference sequence). The CDR3 is made up of 13 amino acids.

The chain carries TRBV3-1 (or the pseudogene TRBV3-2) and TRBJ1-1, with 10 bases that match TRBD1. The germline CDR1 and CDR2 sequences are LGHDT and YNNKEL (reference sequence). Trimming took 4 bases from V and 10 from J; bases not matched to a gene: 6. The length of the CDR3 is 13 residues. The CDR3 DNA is TGTGCCAGCAGCCCTAGGACAGGGGGGAGAGCTTTCTTT. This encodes CASSPRTGGRAFF.

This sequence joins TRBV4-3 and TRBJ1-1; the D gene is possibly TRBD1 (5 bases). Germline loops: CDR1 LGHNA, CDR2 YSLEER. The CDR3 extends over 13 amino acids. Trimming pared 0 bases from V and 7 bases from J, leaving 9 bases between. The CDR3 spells CASSQDQGGEAFF. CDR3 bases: TGCGCCAGCAGCCAAGATCAGGGTGGTGAAGCTTTCTTT.

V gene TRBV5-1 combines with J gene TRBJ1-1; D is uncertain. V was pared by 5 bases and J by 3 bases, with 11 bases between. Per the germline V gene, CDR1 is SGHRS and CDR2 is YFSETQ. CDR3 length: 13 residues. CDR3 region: CASSSLGDTEAFF. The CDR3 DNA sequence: TGCGCCAGCAGTAGCCTCGGGGACACTGAAGCTTTCTTT. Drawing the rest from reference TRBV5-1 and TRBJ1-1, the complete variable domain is KAGVTQTPRYLIKTRGQQVTLSCSPISGHRSVSWYQQTPGQGLQFLFEYFSETQRNKGNFPGRFSGRQFSNSRSEMNVSTLELGDSALYLCASSSLGDTEAFFGQGTRLTVV.

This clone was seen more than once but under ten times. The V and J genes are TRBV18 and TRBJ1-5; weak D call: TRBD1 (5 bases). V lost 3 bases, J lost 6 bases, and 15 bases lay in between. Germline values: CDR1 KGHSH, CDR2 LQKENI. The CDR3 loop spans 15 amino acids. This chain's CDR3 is CASSPIGQGGQPQHF. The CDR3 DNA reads TGTGCCAGCTCACCTATTGGGCAGGGCGGTCAGCCCCAGCATTTT.